A single sample is the source of the 28 T cell receptor beta chains below, sequenced in a study of shared clonotypes between healthy human individuals. Assay: immunoSEQ multiplex PCR; the TCRdb copy retains only in-frame clones and omits some. Seen here are about 980,000 clones, around three quarters observed once, and the top ten hold approximately 1.5%. The sequenced material came from memory CD4+ T cells sorted from blood. Specified subset: CD45RA-negative fraction. The receptors were sampled from a man aged 18 to 29 in good health.

The chain is built from TRBV2 and TRBJ1-2, with D uncertain. CDR1 is SNHLY and CDR2 is FYNNEI in the germline V gene. The CDR3 is 13 residues long. V shed 5 bases and J shed 4 bases, with 11 bases lying between them. The CDR3 bases are TGTGCCAGCAGTCCGGACGGCTCCTATGGCTACACCTTC. Its protein is CASSPDGSYGYTF.

Remarks on this clone: The same CDR3 is also encoded by other DNA sequences in this sample. The chain couples TRBV20-1 to TRBJ1-1; weak D call: TRBD1 (6 bases). The CDR3 length is 10 residues. CDR1 DFQATT and CDR2 SNEGSKA come from the germline V gene (reference sequence). The V end lost 4 bases, the J end lost 9 bases, and 9 bases lay between the germline ends. The DNA of the CDR3 is TGCAGTGCTATCCGGGACAAAGCTTTCTTT. Its protein is CSAIRDKAFF.

A remark on this clone: This may come from a read error, since a much larger clone is one base off. Different DNA sequences within this sample yield the same CDR3. The rearrangement joins TRBV11-2 to TRBJ2-7; 10 bases map to TRBD1. With 5 bases clipped from V and 1 base from J, the junction kept 2 bases outside the gene matches. Germline V lookup: CDR1 SGHAT, CDR2 FQNNGV. The CDR3 runs to 14 residues. The CDR3 loop is CASSPGQGSYEQYF. The CDR3 bases are TGTGCCAGCAGCCCGGGACAGGGGTCCTACGAGCAGTACTTC.

The gene calls are TRBV9 and TRBJ1-5; D possibly corresponds to TRBD1 (5 bases). Trimming removed 4 bases at V and 0 bases at J, with 11 bases between. CDR1 SGDLS and CDR2 YYNGEE come from the germline V gene. This CDR3 spans 15 amino acids. In DNA, the CDR3 is TGTGCCAGCAGCCCGACAGCGCATAGCAATCAGCCCCAGCATTTT. Protein product: CASSPTAHSNQPQHF.

This clone was seen a handful of times. The V gene is TRBV11-3, the J gene TRBJ2-7; D is possibly TRBD2 (6 bases). Germline CDR1 reads SGHNT; CDR2 reads YENEEA. V was trimmed by 3 bases and J by 2 bases, leaving 8 bases between them. The CDR3 totals 13 residues. The CDR3: CASSFGGAYEQYF. The CDR3 DNA reads TGTGCCAGCAGCTTCGGGGGTGCCTACGAGCAGTACTTC.

V and J are TRBV7-6 and TRBJ2-4; tentative D call: TRBD1 (8 bases). V was clipped by 2 bases and J by 3 bases, with 17 bases between them. The CDR3 covers 17 residues. The germline V gene encodes CDR1 SGHVS and CDR2 FNYEAQ. CDR3 DNA sequence: TGTGCCAGCAGCTTACTCAGGGGGCGCGGGGGCAAAAACATTCAGTACTTC. This translates into CASSLLRGRGGKNIQYF.

This clone was seen once. This chain links TRBV5-4 with TRBJ1-1, with D unresolved. CDR1 is SGHNT, CDR2 YYREEE, per germline (reference sequence). V lost 2 bases and J lost 0, with 14 bases in between. This CDR3 is 16 amino acids long. The CDR3 reads CASSLDRYSMNTEAFF. The CDR3 coding sequence is TGTGCCAGCAGCTTAGATAGATACTCCATGAACACTGAAGCTTTCTTT.

CDR3 residues: CASSSGGGLNYGYTF. Here the CDR3 DNA reads TGTGCCAGCAGTTCAGGGGGGGGTTTAAACTATGGCTACACCTTC. The rearrangement uses TRBV27 and TRBJ1-2; 7 bases line up with TRBD1. Germline CDR1 is MNHEY and CDR2 is SMNVEV (reference sequence). CDR3 length: 15 amino acids. After removal of 4 bases from V and 2 bases from J, the junction contained 7 bases not matched to a gene.

The CDR3 here is CASRPGQGAKEKLFF. The CDR3 DNA reads TGTGCCAGTAGGCCGGGACAGGGGGCGAAAGAAAAACTGTTTTTT. V usage is TRBV19 and J usage is TRBJ1-4; 12 bases are a match to TRBD1. The germline V gene has CDR1 LNHDA and CDR2 SQIVND (reference sequence). V was pared by 6 bases and J by 8 bases, with 7 bases of the junction left unmatched. This CDR3 comprises 15 residues.

The rearrangement uses TRBV6-1 and TRBJ1-1, with D possibly being TRBD1 (5 bases). The V end lost 8 bases, the J end lost 2 bases, and 15 bases lay between the germline ends. The germline CDR1 and CDR2 sequences are MNHNS and SASEGT. This CDR3 is built from 14 residues. CDR3 sequence: CASPKQRDNTEAFF. CDR3 sequence (DNA): TGTGCCAGCCCCAAACAAAGGGACAACACTGAAGCTTTCTTT.

This chain uses TRBV7-9 with TRBJ1-3; 8 bases agree with TRBD1. The junction had 8 bases not matched to a gene; V was cut back by 7 bases and J by 0 bases. Germline lookup yields CDR1 SEHNR and CDR2 FQNEAQ (reference sequence). This CDR3 contains 16 residues. As DNA, the CDR3 is TGTGCCAGCACCTGGACAGGGCTTGGCTCTGGAAACACCATATATTTT. Its protein product is CASTWTGLGSGNTIYF.

The gene calls are TRBV4-1 and TRBJ1-2; the match to TRBD1 covers 8 bases. The CDR3 covers 17 residues. Germline trimming cut 1 base from V and 6 bases from J; bases unmatched to any gene: 13. CDR1 is MGHRA and CDR2 is YSYEKL in the germline V gene. The CDR3 region has the DNA TGCGCCAGCAGCCAAGTAGAAGAAAGGACAGGGTTAAATGGCTACACCTTC. The encoded protein is CASSQVEERTGLNGYTF.

With regard to this clone: This same CDR3 is encoded by further DNA sequences in the sample. The rearrangement uses TRBV11-2 and TRBJ2-7; either TRBD1 or TRBD2 may fit D (5 bases each). The germline V gene has CDR1 SGHAT and CDR2 FQNNGV. The V end lost 0 bases, the J end lost 4 bases, and 7 bases lay between the germline ends. The CDR3 is 13 amino acids. As DNA, the CDR3 is TGTGCCAGCAGCTTAGAAGAGGGGTACGAGCAGTACTTC. This translates into CASSLEEGYEQYF.

The J gene is TRBJ1-1, the V gene TRBV16; 9 bases map to TRBD1. Germline-derived CDR1 and CDR2 are KGHSY and FQNENV. After removal of 4 bases from V and 6 bases from J, the junction contained 6 bases not matched to a gene. This CDR3 has 14 amino acids. The CDR3 DNA sequence: TGTGCCAGCAGCCCGACAGGGGGGATGGCTGAAGCTTTCTTT. This gives the protein CASSPTGGMAEAFF.

The chain recombines TRBV7-2 with TRBJ1-4, with TRBD1 as a possible D gene (5 bases). Germline values: CDR1 SGHTA, CDR2 FQGNSA. Trimming removed 1 base at V and 1 base at J, with 7 bases between. The CDR3 loop spans 15 amino acids. CDR3: CASSLGQITNEKLFF. CDR3 DNA sequence: TGTGCCAGCAGCTTAGGACAGATAACTAATGAAAAACTGTTTTTT.

This chain links TRBV7-9 with TRBJ1-2, with D possibly TRBD1 on 5 matching bases. The CDR3 loop spans 15 amino acids. The V and J ends lost 3 bases and 5 bases respectively, with 16 bases between them. Germline V lookup: CDR1 SEHNR, CDR2 FQNEAQ (reference sequence). The CDR3 protein is CASSFGDPQGYGYTF. The CDR3 nucleotides read TGTGCCAGCAGCTTTGGGGACCCTCAAGGGTATGGCTACACCTTC.

This clone appeared a few times. The J gene is TRBJ1-5, the V gene TRBV6-6, with D unresolved. V was trimmed by 2 bases and J by 5 bases, leaving 1 base between them. There are 11 residues in the CDR3. Per the germline V gene, CDR1 is MNHNY and CDR2 is SVGAGI (reference sequence). The DNA for the CDR3 is TGTGCCAGCAGTTACGATCAGCCCCAGCATTTT. Translated: CASSYDQPQHF.

This chain connects TRBV7-3 to TRBJ1-6; D unclear. The V end lost 3 bases, the J end lost 12 bases, and 12 bases lay between the germline ends. Germline V gene lookup returns CDR1 SGHTA and CDR2 FQGTGA. This CDR3 comprises 13 residues. The CDR3 is CASSLDRRGPLHF. In nucleotides, the CDR3 is TGTGCCAGCAGCTTGGATAGGCGTGGACCCCTCCACTTT.

This clone has more than one count but fewer than ten. The chain combines TRBV28 with TRBJ1-5, with TRBD1 identical over 8 bases. With V trimmed by 5 bases and J by 4 bases, 28 bases remained unmatched. The germline CDR1 and CDR2 sequences are MDHEN and SYDVKM. The CDR3 runs to 22 residues. The CDR3 DNA sequence: TGTGCCAGCAGTCCATGGACAGGGTTTAGTCTCGAACTAGCCTATGCGAATCAGCCCCAGCATTTT. It codes for CASSPWTGFSLELAYANQPQHF.

This clone was picked up a small number of times. Other DNA sequences within the sample encode an identical CDR3. The chain links TRBV15 to TRBJ1-3; TRBD1 is a possible D gene (5 bases). This CDR3 spans 16 amino acids. V was trimmed by 1 base and J by 0 bases, leaving 10 bases between them. Germline V gives CDR1 LNHNV, CDR2 YYDKDF (reference sequence). Written as DNA, the CDR3 is TGTGCCACCAGCAGAGCGGGCCAGGGCTCTGGAAACACCATATATTTT. This encodes CATSRAGQGSGNTIYF.

In this sample, this clone turned up a few times. This CDR3 is CASSESASNTF. CDR3 DNA sequence: TGTGCCAGCAGTGAATCGGCGAGTAACACCTTC. This chain joins TRBV2 and TRBJ1-2; D is unresolved. The CDR3 has 11 residues. With 2 bases removed from V and 12 bases from J, the gap between germline ends came to 10 bases. Per germline, CDR1 SNHLY and CDR2 FYNNEI.

J is TRBJ1-2 and V is TRBV5-4; D call uncertain. Trimming cost V 7 bases and J 0 bases, with 13 bases left between them. Germline assignment: CDR1 SGHNT and CDR2 YYREEE (reference sequence). The CDR3 covers 14 residues. CDR3 sequence (DNA): TGTGCCAGCGGGCTCGCGGGAGCTAACTATGGCTACACCTTC. Protein: CASGLAGANYGYTF. Combining the CDR3 with reference TRBV5-4 and TRBJ1-2 gives the whole variable domain ETGVTQSPTHLIKTRGQQVTLRCSSQSGHNTVSWYQQALGQGPQFIFQYYREEENGRGNFPPRFSGLQFPNYSSELNVNALELDDSALYLCASGLAGANYGYTFGSGTRLTVV.

The V and J genes are TRBV4-3 and TRBJ2-1, with TRBD1 matching over 9 bases. Germline lookup yields CDR1 LGHNA and CDR2 YSLEER. Trimming removed 0 bases from V and 2 bases from J; junction bases left unmatched: 2. This CDR3 spans 16 amino acids. The CDR3 reads CASSQDTGGAYNEQFF. The DNA of the CDR3 is TGCGCCAGCAGCCAAGATACAGGGGGCGCCTACAATGAGCAGTTCTTC.

This chain uses TRBV7-3 with TRBJ1-5; no definite D call. CDR3 length equals 12 residues. CDR1 and CDR2 (germline): SGHTA, FQGTGA. Between the trimmed V and J ends, which lost 3 bases and 0 bases, there was a span of 0 bases. CDR3 sequence reads: CASSFSNQPQHF. The DNA of the CDR3 is TGTGCCAGCAGCTTTAGCAATCAGCCCCAGCATTTT.

This clone was detected ten times or more. This CDR3 reads CASSGQGAHTEAFF. The CDR3 DNA reads TGTGCCAGCAGCGGACAGGGGGCGCACACTGAAGCTTTCTTT. The chain recombines TRBV9 with TRBJ1-1; 10 bases are shared with TRBD1. There are 14 residues in the CDR3. J lost 3 bases, V lost 3 bases, and 2 bases had no gene match. CDR1 and CDR2 (germline): SGDLS, YYNGEE.

This chain connects TRBV29-1 to TRBJ1-1, with D perhaps matching TRBD1 (6 bases). This CDR3 region has 14 residues. Trimming took off 7 bases at V and 6 bases at J, with 21 bases between the two ends. In germline, CDR1 is SQVTM, CDR2 ANQGSEA. This chain's CDR3 is CSAQGQTQGSEAFF. CDR3 DNA sequence: TGCAGCGCTCAAGGACAGACACAAGGCTCTGAAGCTTTCTTT.

The genes are TRBV11-3 and TRBJ2-1, with 9 bases matching TRBD1. The ends lost 1 base at V and 4 bases at J; junction bases unmatched: 5. Germline assignment: CDR1 SGHNT and CDR2 YENEEA. The CDR3 covers 16 residues. In DNA, the CDR3 is TGTGCCAGCAGCTTAGGTGTGACAGGGGGTTACAATGAGCAGTTCTTC. Residues: CASSLGVTGGYNEQFF.

The chain combines TRBV7-6 with TRBJ1-2, with TRBD1 matching 12 bases. The length of the CDR3 is 14 residues. The V segment lost 5 bases and the J segment 14 bases; nucleotides outside the gene matches: 12. Germline loops: CDR1 SGHVS, CDR2 FNYEAQ. The CDR3 reads CASSLEGQGASCTF. CDR3 nucleotide sequence: TGTGCCAGCAGCCTAGAGGGACAGGGGGCCTCTTGTACCTTC.